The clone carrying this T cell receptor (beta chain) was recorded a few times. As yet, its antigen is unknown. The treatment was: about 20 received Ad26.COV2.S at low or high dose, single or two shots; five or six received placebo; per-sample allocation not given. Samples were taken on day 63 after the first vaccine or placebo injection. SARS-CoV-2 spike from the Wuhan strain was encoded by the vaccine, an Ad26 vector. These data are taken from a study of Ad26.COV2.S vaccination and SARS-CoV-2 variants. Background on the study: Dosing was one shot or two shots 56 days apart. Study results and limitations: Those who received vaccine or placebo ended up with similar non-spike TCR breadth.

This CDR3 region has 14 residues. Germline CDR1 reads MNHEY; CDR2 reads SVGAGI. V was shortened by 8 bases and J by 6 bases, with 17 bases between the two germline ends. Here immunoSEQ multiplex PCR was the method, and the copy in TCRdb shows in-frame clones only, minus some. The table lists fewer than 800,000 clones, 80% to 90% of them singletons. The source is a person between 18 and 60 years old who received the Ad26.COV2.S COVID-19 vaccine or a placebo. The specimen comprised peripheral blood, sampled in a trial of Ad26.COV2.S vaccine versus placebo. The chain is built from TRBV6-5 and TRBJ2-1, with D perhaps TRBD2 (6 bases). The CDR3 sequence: CASRFGGPTNEQFF. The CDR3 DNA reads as TGTGCCAGCCGTTTCGGAGGGCCGACCAATGAGCAGTTCTTC.